This T cell receptor (beta chain) emerged from a study of blood T cell repertoires in COVID-19 (TCRdb year 2020). About the full investigation: Samples covering the acute and convalescent phases of COVID-19 were provided by collaborators in the United States, Italy and Spain. The prospective study material was composed of cDNA or gDNA derived from T cells, B-cell-depleted T cells, or PBMCs. Deeply sampled blood TCRbeta repertoires from subjects exposed to, actively infected with, or recovered from COVID-19 were included in the dataset. The repertoires were released in a freely available public database meant as a resource for research on the immune response to SARS-CoV-2. The samples were drawn from two sources: the first 160 participants of the ongoing ImmuneRACE study, and over 950 subjects contributed by 6 global collaborators. Nearly every sample came with metadata listing a de-identified subject ID, COVID-19 status, age in years and sex. HLA class I and class II types, where available, came from metadata supplied by the sample provider rather than from assay-based typing. The investigation overall reported the following: The amount of clinical and demographic metadata varied by source and participant and was provided uncurated.

The collaborating institutions used their own protocols to collect whole blood in K2EDTA tubes. Collaborator samples were shipped for TCRbeta analysis as frozen whole blood, isolated PBMCs, or DNA extracted from either sample type. Measured from the cysteine to the phenylalanine, the CDR3 is 17 residues long. Just CDR3 DNA is preserved here, 51 bases in frame from base 1. V is trimmed back by 6 bases and J by 4 bases, and the junction contains 12 bases that no gene match accounts for. The germline V gene (reference sequence) gives CDR1 as LNHDA and CDR2 as SQIVND. About this clone: What this receptor recognizes is not known. No per-base quality is available; no much larger clone lies one base away.

The immunoSEQ Assay, a bias-controlled multiplex PCR, was used to amplify TCRbeta CDR3 regions from genomic DNA. The paper's processing steps were these. The number of nucleated cells in each sample was estimated by amplification of reference gene primers within the assay. Sequence reads were collapsed and filtered to measure the absolute abundance of every unique TCRbeta CDR3 rearrangement. For each sample, productive Simpson clonality was calculated by taking the square root of Simpson's diversity index across productive rearrangements. TCRdb obtained this table from immuneACCESS and retained in-frame rearrangements with V and J assigned. These tables miss some clones; where compared with another copy, unresolved V genes account for less than half of the shortfall, and the remainder is unexplained. V, J and clone size were drawn from that table, and D and trimming were deduced from the DNA. The sample table lists approximately 160,000 clones, about nine tenths of them with a count of one. About a sixth of the sample comes from the top ten.

This receptor was identified in a man aged 55 to 70 with active or convalescent COVID-19. The chain uses TRBV19 and TRBJ1-1; the junction holds 12 bases that match TRBD1. Sequences were obtained from peripheral blood. The DNA sequence reads TGTGCCAGTAGCCCCGGGGACAGGGGGCGCGGAGTCACTGAAGCTTTCTTT. This gives the protein CASSPGDRGRGVTEAFF.